Presented here are 5 T cell receptor beta chains from one specimen sequenced in a study of radiotherapy plus CTLA-4 blockade in lung cancer. Only in-frame clones appear in the TCRdb table, and some are missing; sequencing was by immunoSEQ multiplex PCR. The table records tens of thousands of clones, roughly three quarters of them present only once. Sequencing used peripheral blood, obtained from a patient treated with radiotherapy plus ipilimumab. The receptors originated from a human donor with non-small cell lung cancer who had a partial response to radiotherapy plus ipilimumab.

This chain uses TRBV5-1 with TRBJ1-2; 10 nucleotides align to TRBD1. There are 14 residues in the CDR3. Germline V gene lookup returns CDR1 SGHRS and CDR2 YFSETQ. V dropped 4 bases and J dropped 4; count of bases not matched to a gene: 4. CDR3 DNA sequence: TGCGCCAGCAGCATAGGACAGGGGGGCTATGGCTACACCTTC. It encodes CASSIGQGGYGYTF.

The CDR3 spells CASQQLQEQETQYF. CDR3 bases: TGTGCCAGCCAGCAACTACAGGAGCAAGAGACCCAGTACTTC. V is TRBV5-5 and J is TRBJ2-5; perhaps TRBD1 as D (5 bases). This CDR3 spans 14 amino acids. V lost 7 bases to trimming and J lost 2 bases, with 15 bases between them. Germline V CDR1 and CDR2: SGHKS, YYEKEE (reference sequence).

V and J are TRBV4-3 and TRBJ2-7, with 8 bases that match TRBD2. Germline V lookup: CDR1 LGHNA, CDR2 YSLEER. The CDR3 has 15 amino acids. Trimming took 0 bases from V and 2 from J; bases not matched to a gene: 3. This CDR3 is CASSQDSGVPYEQYF. CDR3 in DNA: TGCGCCAGCAGCCAAGATAGCGGGGTGCCCTACGAGCAGTACTTC.

This chain joins TRBV6-1 and TRBJ2-7; TRBD1 matches at 10 bases. The V gene end was trimmed by 3 bases and the J gene end by 0 bases; junction bases not matched to a gene: 8. The CDR3 consists of 17 residues. Germline V gene lookup returns CDR1 MNHNS and CDR2 SASEGT. The CDR3 DNA reads TGTGCCAGCAGTGACCCGGGACAGGGGCCAACCTCCTACGAGCAGTACTTC. Its translation: CASSDPGQGPTSYEQYF.

The rearrangement uses TRBV5-1 and TRBJ2-6; possibly TRBD1 for D (5 bases). The CDR3 consists of 19 residues. Trimming took off 0 bases at V and 2 bases at J, with 18 bases between the two ends. From germline, CDR1 is SGHRS and CDR2 YFSETQ. CDR3 in amino acids: CASSLGGTTGPAGANVLTF. The CDR3 DNA reads as TGCGCCAGCAGCTTGGGGGGTACTACAGGTCCTGCTGGGGCCAACGTCCTGACTTTC.